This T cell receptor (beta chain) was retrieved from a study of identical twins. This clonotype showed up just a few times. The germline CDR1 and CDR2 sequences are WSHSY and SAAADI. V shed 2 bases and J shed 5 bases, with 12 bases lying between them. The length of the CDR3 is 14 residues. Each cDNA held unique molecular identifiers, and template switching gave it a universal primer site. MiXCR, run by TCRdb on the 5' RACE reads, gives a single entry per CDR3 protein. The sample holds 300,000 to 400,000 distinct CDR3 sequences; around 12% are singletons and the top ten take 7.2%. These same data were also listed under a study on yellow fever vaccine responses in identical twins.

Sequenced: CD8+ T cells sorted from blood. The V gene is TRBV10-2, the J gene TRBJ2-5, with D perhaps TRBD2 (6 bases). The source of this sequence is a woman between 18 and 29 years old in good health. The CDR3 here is CASSEPGVGETQYF. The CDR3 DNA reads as TGCGCCAGCAGTGAGCCGGGGGTCGGGGAGACCCAGTACTTC.